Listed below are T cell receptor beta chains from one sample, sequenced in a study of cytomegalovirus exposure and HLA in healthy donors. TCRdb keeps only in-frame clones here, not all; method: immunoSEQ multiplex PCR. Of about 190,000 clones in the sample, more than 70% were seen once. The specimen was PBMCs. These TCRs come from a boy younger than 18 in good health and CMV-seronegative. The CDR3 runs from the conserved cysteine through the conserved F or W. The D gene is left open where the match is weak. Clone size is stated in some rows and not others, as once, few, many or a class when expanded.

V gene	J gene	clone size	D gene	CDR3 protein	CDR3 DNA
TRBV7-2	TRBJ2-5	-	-	CASSLARGRETQYF	TGTGCCAGCAGCTTAGCGCGGGGGCGGGAGACCCAGTACTTC
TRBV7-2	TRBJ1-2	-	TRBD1	CASSPTGERYTF	TGTGCCAGCAGCCCAACAGGGGAACGCTACACCTTC
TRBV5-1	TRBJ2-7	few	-	CASSSSGDEQYF	TGCGCCAGCAGCTCGTCGGGGGACGAGCAGTACTTC
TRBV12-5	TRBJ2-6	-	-	CASGLNPGSGANVLTF	TGTGCTAGTGGTCTCAACCCCGGCTCTGGGGCCAACGTCCTGACTTTC
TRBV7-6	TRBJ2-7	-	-	CASSFSQAGLSGEQYF	TGTGCCAGCAGCTTTAGTCAGGCGGGGTTATCGGGCGAGCAGTACTTC
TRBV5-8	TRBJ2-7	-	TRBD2	CASSAGGSYEQYF	TGTGCCAGCAGCGCGGGGGGTTCTTACGAGCAGTACTTC
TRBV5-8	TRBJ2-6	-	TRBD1	CASETGQPASGANVLTF	TGTGCCAGCGAAACGGGACAGCCCGCCTCTGGGGCCAACGTCCTGACTTTC
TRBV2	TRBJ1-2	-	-	CASSVRVYGYTF	TGTGCCAGCAGCGTCCGTGTATATGGCTACACCTTC
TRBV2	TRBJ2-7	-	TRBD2	CATTERDSGNYEQYF	TGTGCCACCACCGAACGGGATAGCGGGAACTACGAGCAGTACTTC
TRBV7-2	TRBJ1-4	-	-	CASSLGQGNEKLFF	TGTGCCAGCAGCTTGGGGCAGGGCAATGAAAAACTGTTTTTT